This T cell receptor beta chain came from a study of control samples from healthy donors and cancer patients. CDR1 and CDR2 from the germline V gene are MNHNY and SVGAGI (reference sequence). V shed 7 bases and J shed 2 bases, with 18 bases lying between them. The CDR3 loop spans 15 amino acids. Measured with immunoSEQ multiplex PCR; TCRdb has only the in-frame clones, and not every one. Among 25,000 to 30,000 clones, 85% to 90% were seen once, and the ten largest hold less than 2%. The V gene is TRBV6-6, the J gene TRBJ2-7; D is ambiguous. Input material: PBMCs. This receptor was obtained from a woman aged 40 to 50 with lung cancer. In DNA form, the CDR3 reads TGTGCCAGCACCTGGGGAACTACCAGAGCCTACGAGCAGTACTTC. Its translation: CASTWGTTRAYEQYF.